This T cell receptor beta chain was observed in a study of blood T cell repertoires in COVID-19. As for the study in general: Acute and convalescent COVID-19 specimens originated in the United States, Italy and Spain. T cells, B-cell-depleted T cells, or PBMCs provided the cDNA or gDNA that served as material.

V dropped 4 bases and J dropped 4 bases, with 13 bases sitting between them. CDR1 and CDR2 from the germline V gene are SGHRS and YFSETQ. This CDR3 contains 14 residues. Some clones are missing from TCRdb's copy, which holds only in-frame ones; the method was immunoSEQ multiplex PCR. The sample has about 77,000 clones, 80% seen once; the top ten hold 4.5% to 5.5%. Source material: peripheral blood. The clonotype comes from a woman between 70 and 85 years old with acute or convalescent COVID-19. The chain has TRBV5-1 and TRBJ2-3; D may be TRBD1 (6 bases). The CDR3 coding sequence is TGCGCCAGCAGCGTAGGGTGGGGGCCAGATACGCAGTATTTT. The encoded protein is CASSVGWGPDTQYF.